Below, 17 T cell receptor beta chains from the same sample are listed, as sequenced in a study of CD8 T cells in ankylosing spondylitis (dated by TCRdb to about 2017). Libraries were prepared through 5' RACE. Reads for this sample came from an Illumina HiSeq 2500. TCRdb reprocessed the public reads (quality trimming at Q25 with fastp, clone calling with MiXCR) and kept in-frame beta chains. Rows matching on CDR3 protein sequence are summarized as one entry with the most common DNA and genes. The sample table records approximately 69,000 distinct CDR3 sequences; approximately 5% of these occur just once. The ten largest clones add up to 2.2% of the sample. Sequenced: blood, either unsorted or a sorted T cell fraction (not recorded which). These receptors all stem from a male donor with ankylosing spondylitis or in good health (not recorded which).

Many counts were recorded for this clonotype. The genes are TRBV5-1 and TRBJ2-1; possible D gene TRBD2, 7 bases. Trimming removed 7 bases from V and 10 bases from J, with 21 bases in between. The CDR3 has 14 amino acids. Per germline, CDR1 SGHRS and CDR2 YFSETQ. This chain's CDR3 is CASRRGGEGFEQFF. The CDR3 DNA reads TGCGCCAGCCGGAGGGGGGGTGAGGGCTTCGAGCAGTTCTTC.

This clonotype was picked up many times. This chain joins TRBV11-2 and TRBJ2-1; TRBD2 aligns across 11 bases. V lost 3 bases to trimming and J lost 7 bases; unmatched junction nucleotides: 2. Germline values: CDR1 SGHAT, CDR2 FQNNGV. The CDR3 length is 14 residues. This chain's CDR3 is CASSFSGGVNEQFF. The CDR3 DNA reads TGTGCCAGCAGCTTTAGCGGGGGGGTGAATGAGCAGTTCTTC.

This clonotype has ten or more counts. The V and J genes are TRBV2 and TRBJ1-3, with no clear D. The V end lost 6 bases, the J end lost 1 base, and 10 bases lay between the germline ends. The CDR3 extends over 14 amino acids. Germline V gene data show CDR1 as SNHLY and CDR2 as FYNNEI. CDR3 sequence reads: CASRSGESGNTIYF. Here the CDR3 DNA reads TGTGCCAGCAGAAGTGGGGAATCTGGAAACACCATATATTTT.

This clonotype was counted ten times or more. This chain joins TRBV5-1 and TRBJ2-3; D remains unclear. The CDR3 consists of 14 residues. With 2 bases removed from V and 2 bases from J, the gap between germline ends came to 9 bases. Germline V CDR1 and CDR2: SGHRS, YFSETQ. The CDR3 region is CASSFRVPTDTQYF. The CDR3 region has the DNA TGCGCCAGCAGCTTCCGGGTGCCCACAGATACGCAGTATTTT. Using reference TRBV5-1 and TRBJ2-3 for the parts outside the CDR3, the full variable domain is KAGVTQTPRYLIKTRGQQVTLSCSPISGHRSVSWYQQTPGQGLQFLFEYFSETQRNKGNFPGRFSGRQFSNSRSEMNVSTLELGDSALYLCASSFRVPTDTQYFGPGTRLTVL.

This clonotype was recorded many times. J is TRBJ1-1 and V is TRBV12-3 or TRBV12-4; D gene ambiguous. There are 13 residues in the CDR3. The germline V and J ends were trimmed by 5 bases and 7 bases, with 14 bases remaining between them. This chain's CDR3 is CASSPGGRLEAFF. As DNA, the CDR3 is TGTGCCAGCAGTCCAGGTGGGAGACTTGAAGCTTTCTTT.

This clonotype has at least ten counts. The gene calls are TRBV9 and TRBJ2-7; possible D gene TRBD1, 5 bases. Germline lookup yields CDR1 SGDLS and CDR2 YYNGEE. The V gene lost 0 bases and the J gene lost 7 bases, with 23 bases spanning the gap. The CDR3 loop spans 17 amino acids. CDR3 sequence (DNA): TGTGCCAGCAGCGTAGTAGCCCCGGGCACTGCCAAGGGGGAGCAGTACTTC. Encoded protein: CASSVVAPGTAKGEQYF.

This clonotype came up many times. The chain links TRBV29-1 to TRBJ1-2; D gene ambiguous. V lost 4 bases and J 6 bases, leaving 15 bases between the germline ends. The CDR3 covers 13 residues. CDR1 and CDR2 from the germline V gene are SQVTM and ANQGSEA. The CDR3 loop reads CSVVISSADGYTF. DNA for the CDR3: TGCAGCGTTGTAATTTCTAGTGCTGATGGCTACACCTTC.

This clonotype was recorded many times. The chain is built from TRBV18 and TRBJ2-7; D unresolved. This CDR3 region has 14 residues. Germline V gene lookup returns CDR1 KGHSH and CDR2 LQKENI. V was shortened by 3 bases and J by 3 bases, with 12 bases between the two germline ends. The CDR3 loop is CASSPPSDRYEQYF. In DNA form, the CDR3 reads TGTGCCAGCTCACCCCCCAGTGATCGCTACGAGCAGTACTTC.

The table lists this clonotype with many counts. The chain links TRBV5-1 to TRBJ1-1, with D possibly TRBD1 on 6 matching bases. The CDR3 is 14 amino acids. With 4 bases removed from V and 2 bases from J, the gap between germline ends came to 12 bases. CDR1 and CDR2 from the germline V gene are SGHRS and YFSETQ. CDR3 in amino acids: CASSNGQSNTEAFF. DNA for the CDR3: TGCGCCAGCAGCAATGGACAGTCAAACACTGAAGCTTTCTTT. Full variable domain (rest looked up from reference TRBV5-1 and TRBJ1-1): KAGVTQTPRYLIKTRGQQVTLSCSPISGHRSVSWYQQTPGQGLQFLFEYFSETQRNKGNFPGRFSGRQFSNSRSEMNVSTLELGDSALYLCASSNGQSNTEAFFGQGTRLTVV.

This clonotype was seen a few times. The V call is TRBV7-2, the J call TRBJ2-7; D gene uncertain. The CDR3 runs to 12 residues. Trimming left V 7 bases short and J 0 bases short, with 7 bases between. Germline CDR1 and CDR2: SGHTA and FQGNSA. The CDR3 reads CASMRNSYEQYF. As DNA, the CDR3 is TGTGCCAGCATGAGGAACTCCTACGAGCAGTACTTC.

This clonotype was seen at least ten times. This rearrangement joins TRBV28 to TRBJ1-2; the match to TRBD1 covers 9 bases. Germline V gene lookup returns CDR1 MDHEN and CDR2 SYDVKM. The CDR3 runs 15 residues. V was pared by 5 bases and J by 2 bases, with 6 bases of the junction left unmatched. The CDR3: CASSGPGQGNYGYTF. CDR3 nucleotide sequence: TGTGCCAGCAGTGGACCGGGACAGGGAAACTATGGCTACACCTTC.

The table lists this clonotype with many counts. The CDR3 here is CASSSINYRGNEQFF. The CDR3 DNA is TGTGCCAGCAGCTCGATAAATTACAGGGGCAATGAGCAGTTCTTC. This chain uses TRBV7-8 with TRBJ2-1, with 7 positions matching TRBD1. The germline CDR1 and CDR2 sequences are SGHVS and FQNEAQ. The CDR3 covers 15 residues. J lost 6 bases, V lost 4 bases, and 9 bases had no gene match.

This chain joins TRBV7-9 and TRBJ2-5; 7 bases map to TRBD2. V lost 5 bases, J lost 1 base, and 7 bases stayed unmatched. The CDR3 spans 15 residues. Per germline, CDR1 SEHNR and CDR2 FQNEAQ (reference sequence). The CDR3 sequence is CASSQTGGLQETQYF. The CDR3 region has the DNA TGTGCCAGCAGCCAAACGGGGGGACTCCAAGAGACCCAGTACTTC.

There are many counts of this clonotype. The chain carries TRBV12-3 or TRBV12-4 and TRBJ2-7; D unresolved. This CDR3 region has 12 residues. V gave up 5 bases and J gave up 2 bases, with 7 bases separating them. For the CDR3, the DNA is TGTGCCAGCAGTCCCGGACCCTACGAGCAGTACTTC. It codes for CASSPGPYEQYF.

The table lists this clonotype with many counts. J is TRBJ2-2 and V is TRBV20-1, with D uncertain. Trimming cost V 0 bases and J 7 bases, with 6 bases left between them. The CDR3 spans 12 residues. CDR1 is DFQATT and CDR2 is SNEGSKA in the germline V gene (reference sequence). CDR3 in DNA: TGCAGTGCTAGAGACGGAAACGGGGAGCTGTTTTTT. The encoded protein is CSARDGNGELFF.

This clonotype was observed at least ten times. The CDR3 sequence is CASSLADNSYNEQFF. In DNA, the CDR3 is TGTGCCAGCAGTTTAGCGGACAACTCCTACAATGAGCAGTTCTTC. The chain couples TRBV27 to TRBJ2-1; D is possibly TRBD1 (5 bases). Germline CDR1 and CDR2: MNHEY and SMNVEV (reference sequence). V shed 2 bases and J shed 0 bases, with 8 bases lying between them. This CDR3 comprises 15 residues.

In its sample, this clonotype was seen many times. This sequence joins TRBV7-3 and TRBJ2-4; TRBD1 agrees at 11 bases. Trimming cost V 5 bases and J 8 bases; bases outside gene matches: 8. Germline V gives CDR1 SGHTA, CDR2 FQGTGA. The CDR3 contains 15 residues. DNA of the CDR3: TGTGCCAGCAGCCTCGGCATGGGACAGGGGGACATTCAGTACTTC. Amino acid sequence: CASSLGMGQGDIQYF. The whole variable domain, filled in from reference TRBV7-3 and TRBJ2-4, reads GAGVSQTPSNKVTEKGKYVELRCDPISGHTALYWYRQSLGQGPEFLIYFQGTGAADDSGLPNDRFFAVRPEGSVSTLKIQRTERGDSAVYLCASSLGMGQGDIQYFGAGTRLSVL.